This TCR beta chain appears in the sequencing data of a study of human T cells and chemical hapten exposure. General study results and limits: TCRs at high frequency, those above 1 in 1000, did not change with DPC sensitization.

Time point given: patch test 1, 2 weeks after DPC sensitization. The treatment is: therapeutic diphenylcyclopropenone sensitization with weekly scalp DPC. Unique molecular identifiers were linked by the library to individual cDNA molecules. Using its own MiXCR run on the RACE reads, TCRdb lists one record per CDR3 protein. The sample holds about 340,000 distinct CDR3 sequences; around 7% are singletons and the top ten take 8.4%. Between the trimmed V and J ends, which lost 5 bases and 6 bases, there was a span of 2 bases. The CDR3 is made up of 10 amino acids. Germline V gene sequence: CDR1 DFQATT, CDR2 SNEGSKA (reference sequence). Only a few counts were recorded for this clonotype. Its antigen is not known.

The source is a woman under 30 with alopecia areata. Some clones in this sample may be carry-over from other donors' samples. V gene TRBV20-1 combines with J gene TRBJ1-6; D uncertain. Specimen: whole blood, collected in connection with sensitization to the hapten diphenylcyclopropenone (DPC). CDR3 sequence reads: CSARNSPLHF. CDR3 nucleotides: TGCAGTGCTCGTAATTCACCCCTCCACTTT.